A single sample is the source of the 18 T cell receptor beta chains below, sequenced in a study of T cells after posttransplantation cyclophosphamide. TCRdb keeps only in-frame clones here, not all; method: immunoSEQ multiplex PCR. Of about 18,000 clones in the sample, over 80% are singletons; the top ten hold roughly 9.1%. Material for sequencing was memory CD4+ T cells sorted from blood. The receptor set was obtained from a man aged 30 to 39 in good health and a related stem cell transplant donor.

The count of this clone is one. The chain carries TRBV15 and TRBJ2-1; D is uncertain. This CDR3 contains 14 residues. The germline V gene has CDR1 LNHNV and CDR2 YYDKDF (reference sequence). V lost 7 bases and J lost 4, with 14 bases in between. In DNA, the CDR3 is TGTGCCACCATGCGCGAAAAGTTTTACAATGAGCAGTTCTTC. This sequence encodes CATMREKFYNEQFF.

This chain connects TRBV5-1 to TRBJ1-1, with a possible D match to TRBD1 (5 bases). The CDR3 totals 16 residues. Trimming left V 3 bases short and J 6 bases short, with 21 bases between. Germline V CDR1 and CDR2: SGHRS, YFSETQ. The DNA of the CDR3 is TGCGCCAGCAGCTCAGCTTATGGGGCCCAGACTGCTGAAGCTTTCTTT. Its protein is CASSSAYGAQTAEAFF.

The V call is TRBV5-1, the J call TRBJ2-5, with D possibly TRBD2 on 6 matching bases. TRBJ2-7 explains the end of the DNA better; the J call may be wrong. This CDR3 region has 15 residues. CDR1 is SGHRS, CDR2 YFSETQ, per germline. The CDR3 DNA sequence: TGCGCCAGCAGCTTGGGGATGGGAGGAGGGTACGAGCAGTACTTC. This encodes CASSLGMGGGYEQYF.

CDR3 region: CASSIGRILGRTGGKDTQYF. The CDR3 coding sequence is TGTGCCAGTAGTATAGGGAGAATTTTAGGAAGGACAGGGGGCAAAGATACGCAGTATTTT. The J gene is TRBJ2-3, the V gene TRBV19; 11 bases match TRBD1. Per the germline V gene, CDR1 is LNHDA and CDR2 is SQIVND (reference sequence). Unmatched junction bases numbered 17, after V lost 1 base and J lost 5 bases. The CDR3 totals 20 residues.

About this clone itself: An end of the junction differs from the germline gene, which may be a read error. The CDR3 DNA reads TGTGCCAGCAGAAGACAGGGCTCATTGAAGACTGAAGCTTTCTTT. Translating gives CASRRQGSLKTEAFF. The V call is TRBV27, the J call TRBJ1-1, with 7 positions matching TRBD1. CDR3 size: 15 residues. The germline CDR1 and CDR2 sequences are MNHEY and SMNVEV (reference sequence).

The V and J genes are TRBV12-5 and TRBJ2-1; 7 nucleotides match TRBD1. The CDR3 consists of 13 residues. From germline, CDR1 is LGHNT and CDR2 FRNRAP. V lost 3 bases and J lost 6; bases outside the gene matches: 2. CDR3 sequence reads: CASGFDRVNEQFF. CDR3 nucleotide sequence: TGTGCTAGTGGTTTCGACAGGGTCAATGAGCAGTTCTTC.

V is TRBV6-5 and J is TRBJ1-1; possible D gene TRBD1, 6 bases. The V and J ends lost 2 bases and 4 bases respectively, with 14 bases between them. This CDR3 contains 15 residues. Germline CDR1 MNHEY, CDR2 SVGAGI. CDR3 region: CASSYRGAQGTEAFF. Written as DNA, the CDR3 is TGTGCCAGCAGTTACCGGGGGGCGCAGGGCACTGAAGCTTTCTTT.

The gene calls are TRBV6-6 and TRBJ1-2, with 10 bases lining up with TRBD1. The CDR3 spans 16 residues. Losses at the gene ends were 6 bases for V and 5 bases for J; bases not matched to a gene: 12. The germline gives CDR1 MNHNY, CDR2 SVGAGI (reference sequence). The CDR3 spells CASSSLGQGEKYGYTF. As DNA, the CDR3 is TGTGCCAGCAGCTCCCTCGGACAGGGGGAAAAATATGGCTACACCTTC.

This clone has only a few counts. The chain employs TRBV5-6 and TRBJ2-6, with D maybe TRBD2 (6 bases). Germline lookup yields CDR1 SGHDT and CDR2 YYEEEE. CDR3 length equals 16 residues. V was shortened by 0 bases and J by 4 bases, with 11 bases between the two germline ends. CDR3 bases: TGTGCCAGCAGCTTGGGGGGGGAACCCGGGGCCAACGTCCTGACTTTC. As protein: CASSLGGEPGANVLTF.

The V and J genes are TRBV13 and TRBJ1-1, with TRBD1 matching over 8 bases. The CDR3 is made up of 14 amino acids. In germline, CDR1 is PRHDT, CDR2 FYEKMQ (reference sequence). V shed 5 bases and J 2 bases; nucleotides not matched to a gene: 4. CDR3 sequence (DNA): TGTGCCAGCAGCCCGACAGGGGTAAACACTGAAGCTTTCTTT. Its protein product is CASSPTGVNTEAFF.

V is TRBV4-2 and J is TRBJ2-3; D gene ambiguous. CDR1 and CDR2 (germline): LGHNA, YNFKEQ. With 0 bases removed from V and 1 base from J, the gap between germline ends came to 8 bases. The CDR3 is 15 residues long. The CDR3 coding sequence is TGTGCCAGCAGCCAAGAGTTAGTCGGCACAGATACGCAGTATTTT. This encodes CASSQELVGTDTQYF.

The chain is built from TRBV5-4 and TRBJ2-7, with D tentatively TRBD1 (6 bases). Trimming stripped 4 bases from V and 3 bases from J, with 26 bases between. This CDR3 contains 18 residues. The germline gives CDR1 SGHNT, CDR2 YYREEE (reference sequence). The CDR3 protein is CASSHGQPSSKGYYEQYF. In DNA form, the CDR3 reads TGTGCCAGCAGCCATGGACAGCCCTCATCTAAGGGCTACTACGAGCAGTACTTC.

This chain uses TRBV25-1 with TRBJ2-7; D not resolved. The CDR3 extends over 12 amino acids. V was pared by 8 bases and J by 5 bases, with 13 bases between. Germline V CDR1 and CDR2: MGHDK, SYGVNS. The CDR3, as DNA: TGTGCCAGCCGTGGGCAGGTCAACGAGCAGTACTTC. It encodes CASRGQVNEQYF.

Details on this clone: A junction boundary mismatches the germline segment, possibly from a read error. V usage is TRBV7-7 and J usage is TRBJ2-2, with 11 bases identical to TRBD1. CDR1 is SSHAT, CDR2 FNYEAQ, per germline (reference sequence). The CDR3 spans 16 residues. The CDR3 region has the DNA TGTGCTAGCAGCTTGGGGACAGGGGGTAAAACCGGGGAGCTGTTTTTT. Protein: CASSLGTGGKTGELFF. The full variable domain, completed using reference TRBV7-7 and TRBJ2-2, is GAGVSQSPRYKVTKRGQDVTLRCDPISSHATLYWYQQALGQGPEFLTYFNYEAQPDKSGLPSDRFSAERPEGSISTLTIQRTEQRDSAMYRCASSLGTGGKTGELFFGEGSRLTVL.

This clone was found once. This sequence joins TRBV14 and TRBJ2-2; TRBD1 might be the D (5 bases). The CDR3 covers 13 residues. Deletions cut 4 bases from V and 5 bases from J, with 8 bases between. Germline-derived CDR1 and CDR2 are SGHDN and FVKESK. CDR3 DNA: TGTGCCAGCAGCCCGACAGCTACCGGGGAGCTGTTTTTT. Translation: CASSPTATGELFF.

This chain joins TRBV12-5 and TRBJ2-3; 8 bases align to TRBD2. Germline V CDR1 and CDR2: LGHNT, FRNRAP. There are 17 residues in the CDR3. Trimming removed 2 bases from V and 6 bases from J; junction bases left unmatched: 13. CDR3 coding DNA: TGTGCTAGTGGTTTGCCCAACCGGGGGGGCACTGGCGATACGCAGTATTTT. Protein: CASGLPNRGGTGDTQYF.

CDR3 nucleotides: TGTGCCAGCGGCGACAGGGGGCTTTCTGGAAACACCATATATTTT. Translated: CASGDRGLSGNTIYF. This chain links TRBV6-5 with TRBJ1-3; 10 bases agree with TRBD1. Trimming cost V 8 bases and J 1 base; bases outside gene matches: 5. The CDR3 contains 15 residues. Germline CDR1 is MNHEY and CDR2 is SVGAGI.

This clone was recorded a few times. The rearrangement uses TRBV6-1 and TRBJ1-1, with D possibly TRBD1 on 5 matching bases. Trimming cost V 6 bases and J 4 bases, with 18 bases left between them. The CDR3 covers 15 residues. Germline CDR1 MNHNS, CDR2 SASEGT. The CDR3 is CASRSQATMSTEAFF. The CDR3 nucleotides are TGTGCCAGCAGATCACAGGCAACCATGAGCACTGAAGCTTTCTTT.